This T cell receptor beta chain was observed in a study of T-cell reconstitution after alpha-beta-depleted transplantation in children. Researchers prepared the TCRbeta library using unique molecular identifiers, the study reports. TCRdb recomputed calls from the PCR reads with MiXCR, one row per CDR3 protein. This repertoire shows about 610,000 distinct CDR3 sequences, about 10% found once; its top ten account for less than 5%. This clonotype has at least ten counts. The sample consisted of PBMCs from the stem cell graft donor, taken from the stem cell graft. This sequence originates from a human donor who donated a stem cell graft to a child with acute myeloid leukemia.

The CDR3 loop is CAISESRGEETQYF. In DNA, the CDR3 is TGTGCCATCAGTGAGTCGAGGGGAGAAGAGACCCAGTACTTC. The chain joins TRBV10-3 to TRBJ2-5; D may correspond to TRBD1 or TRBD2 (5 bases each). Trimming took off 0 bases at V and 3 bases at J, with 8 bases between the two ends. CDR1 is ENHRY, CDR2 SYGVKD, per germline. CDR3 length equals 14 residues.